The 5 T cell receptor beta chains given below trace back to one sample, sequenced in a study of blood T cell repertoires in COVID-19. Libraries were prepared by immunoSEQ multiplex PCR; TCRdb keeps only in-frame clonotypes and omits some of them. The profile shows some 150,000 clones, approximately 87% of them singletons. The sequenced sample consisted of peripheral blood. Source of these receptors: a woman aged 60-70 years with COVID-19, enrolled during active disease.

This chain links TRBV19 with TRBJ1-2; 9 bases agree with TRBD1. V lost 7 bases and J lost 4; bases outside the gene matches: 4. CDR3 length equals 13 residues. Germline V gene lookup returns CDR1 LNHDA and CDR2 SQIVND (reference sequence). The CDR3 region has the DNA TGTGCCAGTAACCCGGACAGGGGCTATGGCTACACCTTC. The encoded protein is CASNPDRGYGYTF.

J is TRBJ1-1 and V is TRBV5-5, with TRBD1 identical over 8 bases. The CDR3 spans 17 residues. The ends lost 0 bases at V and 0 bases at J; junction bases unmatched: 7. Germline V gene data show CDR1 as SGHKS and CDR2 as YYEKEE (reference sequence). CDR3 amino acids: CASSLGTGRTMNTEAFF. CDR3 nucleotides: TGTGCCAGCAGCTTGGGGACAGGGAGGACAATGAACACTGAAGCTTTCTTT.

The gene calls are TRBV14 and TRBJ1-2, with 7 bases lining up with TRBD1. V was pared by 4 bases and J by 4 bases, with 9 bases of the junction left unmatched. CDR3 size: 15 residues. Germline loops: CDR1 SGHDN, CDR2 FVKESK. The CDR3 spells CASSPLDRRTYGYTF. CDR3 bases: TGTGCCAGCAGCCCTTTGGACAGGCGAACCTATGGCTACACCTTC.

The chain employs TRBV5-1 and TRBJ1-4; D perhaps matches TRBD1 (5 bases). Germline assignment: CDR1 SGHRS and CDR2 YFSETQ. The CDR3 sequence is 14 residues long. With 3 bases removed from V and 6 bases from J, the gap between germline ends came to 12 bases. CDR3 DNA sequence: TGCGCCAGCAGCTCCTATGGAGGGGATGAAAAACTGTTTTTT. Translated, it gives CASSSYGGDEKLFF.

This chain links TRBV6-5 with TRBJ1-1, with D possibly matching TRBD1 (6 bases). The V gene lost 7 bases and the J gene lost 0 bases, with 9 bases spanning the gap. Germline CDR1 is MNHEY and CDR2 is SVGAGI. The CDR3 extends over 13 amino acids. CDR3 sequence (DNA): TGTGCCAGCACCTGGACAGTGAACACTGAAGCTTTCTTT. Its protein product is CASTWTVNTEAFF.